The 28 T cell receptor beta chains presented below share a single source sample, sequenced in a study of T cells in tumors after PD-1 blockade. Using immunoSEQ multiplex PCR, the repertoire was profiled, and TCRdb retains in-frame clones only, with some absent. The table records 7,500 to 9,000 clones, about 68% of them present only once. Sequenced material: tumor tissue, taken after anti-PD-1 treatment. Receptor source: a human donor with basal cell carcinoma.

As regards this clone: At the DNA level, this CDR3 is encoded by other sequences in the same sample as well. The gene calls are TRBV7-8 and TRBJ2-5; D uncertain. The germline V and J ends were trimmed by 5 bases and 2 bases, with 6 bases remaining between them. Germline CDR1 is SGHVS and CDR2 is FQNEAQ. The CDR3 consists of 12 residues. The CDR3 nucleotides are TGTGCCAGCAGCCCCCGACAAGAGACCCAGTACTTC. Residues: CASSPRQETQYF.

V and J are TRBV7-3 and TRBJ2-1; TRBD1 matches 7 bases. Germline V gene lookup returns CDR1 SGHTA and CDR2 FQGTGA. The CDR3 length is 16 residues. After removal of 0 bases from V and 6 bases from J, the junction contained 8 bases not matched to a gene. The CDR3 coding sequence is TGTGCCAGCAGCTTAACTGGGCAGGGGGTTCTCAATGAGCAGTTCTTC. It specifies CASSLTGQGVLNEQFF.

The chain combines TRBV27 with TRBJ1-2; D gene ambiguous. The ends were cut back, 3 bases at V and 1 base at J, with 6 bases in the middle. The CDR3 spans 13 residues. Per germline, CDR1 MNHEY and CDR2 SMNVEV (reference sequence). The CDR3 DNA reads as TGTGCCAGCAGTTTCGGCGGTAACTATGGCTACACCTTC. Its protein product is CASSFGGNYGYTF.

This clone appeared a few times. The chain employs TRBV19 and TRBJ1-1, with D uncertain. CDR1 and CDR2 (germline): LNHDA, SQIVND (reference sequence). The CDR3 length is 13 residues. Trimming left V 6 bases short and J 10 bases short, with 18 bases between. The CDR3 loop reads CASREKGVRGAFF. The DNA of the CDR3 is TGTGCCAGTAGGGAGAAGGGAGTTAGAGGAGCTTTCTTT.

CDR3 amino acids: CASSSYSDTEAFF. The CDR3 DNA sequence: TGTGCCAGTAGTAGTTACTCGGACACTGAAGCTTTCTTT. J is TRBJ1-1 and V is TRBV19, with D hard to call. The ends were cut back, 4 bases at V and 3 bases at J, with 9 bases in the middle. CDR3 size: 13 residues. The germline V gene has CDR1 LNHDA and CDR2 SQIVND (reference sequence).

The chain links TRBV29-1 to TRBJ1-4; D possibly corresponds to TRBD1 (6 bases). Germline values: CDR1 SQVTM, CDR2 ANQGSEA. The CDR3 has 12 residues. Trimming removed 3 bases at V and 8 bases at J, with 10 bases between. CDR3 DNA sequence: TGCAGCGTTGACGGGGGGGGCGAAAAACTGTTTTTT. Translated: CSVDGGGEKLFF.

The sample holds a few counts of this clone. The V and J genes are TRBV6-1 and TRBJ1-3, with D possibly matching TRBD1 (6 bases). Germline V CDR1 and CDR2: MNHNS, SASEGT. Trimming took off 5 bases at V and 1 base at J, with 9 bases between the two ends. The CDR3 runs 14 residues. CDR3 loop: CASSSGQSGNTIYF. The CDR3 region has the DNA TGTGCCAGCAGTTCTGGACAGTCTGGAAACACCATATATTTT.

This chain uses TRBV18 with TRBJ2-5; D call uncertain. Germline-derived CDR1 and CDR2 are KGHSH and LQKENI. Trimming took 2 bases from V and 3 from J, leaving 4 bases between them. CDR3 length equals 12 residues. The chain's CDR3 is CASSPVEETQYF. DNA of the CDR3: TGTGCCAGCTCACCAGTGGAAGAGACCCAGTACTTC.

The J gene is TRBJ2-6, the V gene TRBV4-1; TRBD1 agrees at 9 bases. CDR3 length equals 18 residues. Trimming at V came to 4 bases and at J to 4 bases, leaving 11 bases not matched to a gene. Germline CDR1 and CDR2: MGHRA and YSYEKL. Here the CDR3 DNA reads TGCGCCAGCAGCCCCACCGGGACAGGGCCCCCCGGGGCCAACGTCCTGACTTTC. It yields the protein CASSPTGTGPPGANVLTF.

The rearrangement links TRBV6-5 to TRBJ2-7; no clear D. Between the trimmed V and J ends, which lost 6 bases and 5 bases, there was a span of 11 bases. CDR1 is MNHEY, CDR2 SVGAGI, per germline. The CDR3 is 12 amino acids. DNA for the CDR3: TGTGCCAGCAGGACCCCCCCTCACGAGCAGTACTTC. The encoded protein is CASRTPPHEQYF.

The chain uses TRBV7-3 and TRBJ2-5; maybe TRBD2 (6 bases). Germline loops: CDR1 SGHTA, CDR2 FQGTGA. Trimming left V 0 bases short and J 5 bases short, with 16 bases between. The length of the CDR3 is 16 residues. The CDR3, as DNA: TGTGCCAGCAGCTTAACTGTTGGCAGCGGGTATGAGACCCAGTACTTC. It encodes CASSLTVGSGYETQYF.

The gene calls are TRBV19 and TRBJ2-7, with TRBD1 matching 7 bases. The trim removed 1 base at V and 0 bases at J, leaving 6 bases unmatched. The CDR3 is 16 residues long. CDR1 is LNHDA, CDR2 SQIVND, per germline (reference sequence). The CDR3 spells CASSIVAGGSSYEQYF. CDR3 bases: TGTGCCAGTAGTATAGTCGCAGGGGGAAGCTCCTACGAGCAGTACTTC.

The V gene is TRBV5-6, the J gene TRBJ2-4, with no clear D. The CDR3 is 16 amino acids. Between the trimmed V and J ends, which lost 0 bases and 0 bases, there was a span of 10 bases. Germline CDR1 reads SGHDT; CDR2 reads YYEEEE. CDR3 residues: CASSLDTFVAKNIQYF. The CDR3 bases are TGTGCCAGCAGCTTGGACACATTTGTAGCCAAAAACATTCAGTACTTC.

This clone was counted a few times. The genes are TRBV7-9 and TRBJ1-2, with D uncertain. CDR3 length: 13 amino acids. The germline gives CDR1 SEHNR, CDR2 FQNEAQ (reference sequence). Trimming cost V 5 bases and J 4 bases, with 11 bases left between them. The CDR3 spells CASSKTGSYGYTF. The CDR3 DNA is TGTGCCAGCAGCAAGACGGGGAGCTATGGCTACACCTTC.

This chain connects TRBV18 to TRBJ1-1; D not resolved. The CDR3 has 13 residues. The V gene's germline CDR1 is KGHSH and CDR2 LQKENI. The V and J ends lost 3 bases and 7 bases respectively, with 12 bases between them. The CDR3: CASSPRQEGEAFF. The CDR3 DNA reads as TGTGCCAGCTCACCCCGTCAGGAGGGTGAAGCTTTCTTT.

The gene calls are TRBV5-6 and TRBJ2-7, with D possibly being TRBD1 (5 bases). From germline, CDR1 is SGHDT and CDR2 YYEEEE. V was pared by 5 bases and J by 2 bases, with 11 bases between. This CDR3 comprises 13 residues. In DNA, the CDR3 is TGTGCCAGCAGTCCGGGCAGGGCCTACGAGCAGTACTTC. Amino acid sequence: CASSPGRAYEQYF.

The CDR3 DNA follows: TGCGCCAGCAGCTTGGCCAACACCGGGGAGCTGTTTTTT. Amino acid sequence: CASSLANTGELFF. The chain recombines TRBV5-1 with TRBJ2-2, with D unclear. Germline loops: CDR1 SGHRS, CDR2 YFSETQ. V was pared by 0 bases and J by 2 bases, with 2 bases between. This CDR3 has 13 amino acids.

The genes are TRBV6-5 and TRBJ1-4, with a weak D call TRBD1 (6 bases). The germline V and J ends were trimmed by 8 bases and 6 bases, with 13 bases remaining between them. The CDR3 is 13 residues long. Germline-derived CDR1 and CDR2 are MNHEY and SVGAGI. CDR3 in amino acids: CASDQGFDEKLFF. CDR3 DNA sequence: TGTGCCAGCGACCAGGGGTTTGATGAAAAACTGTTTTTT.

The rearrangement joins TRBV2 to TRBJ2-3; the D is unclear. V lost 4 bases and J 2 bases, leaving 10 bases between the germline ends. The CDR3 consists of 14 residues. Germline V gene sequence: CDR1 SNHLY, CDR2 FYNNEI. In DNA form, the CDR3 reads TGTGCCAGCAGTGTTAGGGTCAACACAGATACGCAGTATTTT. Protein: CASSVRVNTDTQYF.

In its sample, this clone was seen a few times. This rearrangement joins TRBV19 to TRBJ1-5; D not resolved. The germline gives CDR1 LNHDA, CDR2 SQIVND (reference sequence). CDR3 length equals 15 residues. V lost 4 bases and J 0 bases, leaving 10 bases between the germline ends. CDR3 in amino acids: CASSTSDGSNQPQHF. The CDR3 DNA is TGTGCCAGTAGTACGTCGGACGGTAGCAATCAGCCCCAGCATTTT.

This sequence joins TRBV5-4 and TRBJ1-3, with 7 nucleotides matching TRBD1. This CDR3 comprises 16 residues. The J segment lost 4 bases and the V segment lost 4 bases, leaving 11 bases of the junction unmatched. Germline values: CDR1 SGHNT, CDR2 YYREEE (reference sequence). In DNA, the CDR3 is TGTGCCAGCAGCCCGGCAGGGACAGCCCAAGGAAACACCATATATTTT. Translating it yields CASSPAGTAQGNTIYF.

The genes are TRBV5-5 and TRBJ2-1, with 7 bases lining up with TRBD1. The ends lost 5 bases at V and 7 bases at J; junction bases unmatched: 6. CDR1 and CDR2 from the germline V gene are SGHKS and YYEKEE (reference sequence). This CDR3 has 13 residues. The CDR3 protein is CASSLTGTNEQFF. In DNA form, the CDR3 reads TGTGCCAGCAGTCTGACAGGGACGAATGAGCAGTTCTTC.

The rearrangement links TRBV25-1 to TRBJ2-6, with no clear D. V lost 9 bases, J lost 1 base, and 1 base lay in between. The CDR3 is made up of 11 amino acids. Germline V lookup: CDR1 MGHDK, CDR2 SYGVNS. The CDR3 bases are TGTGCCAGTTCTGGGGCCAACGTCCTGACTTTC. It codes for CASSGANVLTF. Looking up the rest from reference TRBV25-1 and TRBJ2-6 gives the full variable domain: EADIYQTPRYLVIGTGKKITLECSQTMGHDKMYWYQQDPGMELHLIHYSYGVNSTEKGDLSSESTVSRIRTEHFPLTLESARPSHTSQYLCASSGANVLTFGAGSRLTVL.

This chain joins TRBV30 and TRBJ2-7; no clear D. The germline gives CDR1 GTSNPN, CDR2 SVGIG (reference sequence). The CDR3 contains 12 residues. V was shortened by 3 bases and J by 5 bases, with 11 bases between the two germline ends. Here the CDR3 DNA reads TGTGCCTGGAGGAAACATACGGACGAGCAGTACTTC. As protein: CAWRKHTDEQYF.

V usage is TRBV2 and J usage is TRBJ2-2; 10 nucleotides line up with TRBD1. Per germline, CDR1 SNHLY and CDR2 FYNNEI. The V segment lost 8 bases and the J segment 4 bases; nucleotides outside the gene matches: 4. The CDR3 has 14 amino acids. CDR3 in DNA: TGTGCCAGCTGCGGACAGGGGGTCACCGGGGAGCTGTTTTTT. This encodes CASCGQGVTGELFF.

The CDR3 sequence is CAWSTYTAGNTIYF. The CDR3 region has the DNA TGTGCCTGGAGTACCTACACTGCTGGAAACACCATATATTTT. The V gene is TRBV30, the J gene TRBJ1-3, with D uncertain. CDR3 length equals 14 residues. V dropped 2 bases and J dropped 2 bases, with 10 bases sitting between them. Germline V gene sequence: CDR1 GTSNPN, CDR2 SVGIG (reference sequence).

The rearrangement joins TRBV3-1 (or the pseudogene TRBV3-2) to TRBJ1-2, with D hard to call. The germline V gene encodes CDR1 LGHDT and CDR2 YNNKEL (reference sequence). This CDR3 has 13 residues. The V gene lost 3 bases and the J gene lost 2 bases, with 7 bases spanning the gap. The CDR3 loop reads CASSHFGNYGYTF. The CDR3 DNA is TGTGCCAGCAGCCACTTTGGCAACTATGGCTACACCTTC.

This chain connects TRBV3-1 (or the pseudogene TRBV3-2) to TRBJ2-3; 11 positions agree with TRBD1. With V trimmed by 5 bases and J by 9 bases, 16 bases remained unmatched. The germline V gene has CDR1 LGHDT and CDR2 YNNKEL (reference sequence). The CDR3 loop spans 17 amino acids. The CDR3 DNA sequence: TGTGCCAGCAGCGCCCCGAGAGGACAGGGGGCTCTACGAACGCAGTATTTT. This encodes CASSAPRGQGALRTQYF.